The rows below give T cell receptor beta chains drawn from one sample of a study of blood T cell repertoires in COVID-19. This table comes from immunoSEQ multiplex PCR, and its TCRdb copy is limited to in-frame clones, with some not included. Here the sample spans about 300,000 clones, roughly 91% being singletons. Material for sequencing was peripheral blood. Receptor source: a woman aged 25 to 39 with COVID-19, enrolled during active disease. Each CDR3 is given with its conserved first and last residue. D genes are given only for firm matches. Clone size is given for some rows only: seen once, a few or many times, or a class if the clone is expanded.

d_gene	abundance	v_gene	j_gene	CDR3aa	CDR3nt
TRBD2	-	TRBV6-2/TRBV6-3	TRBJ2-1	CASSYIRGGAPYNEQFF	TGTGCCAGCAGTTACATTCGCGGGGGGGCCCCCTACAATGAGCAGTTCTTC
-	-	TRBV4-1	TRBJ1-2	CASSQEITRGEGRYGYTF	TGCGCCAGCAGCCAAGAAATCACCAGGGGCGAGGGTCGCTATGGCTACACCTTC
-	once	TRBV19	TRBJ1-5	CASSKTIAQPQHF	TGTGCCAGTAGTAAGACTATCGCACAGCCCCAGCATTTT
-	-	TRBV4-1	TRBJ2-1	CASSQVRSARSYNEQFF	TGCGCCAGCAGCCAAGTGAGGTCGGCCCGCTCCTACAATGAGCAGTTCTTC
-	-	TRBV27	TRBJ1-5	CASSFGGAVSQPQHF	TGTGCCAGCAGTTTCGGGGGGGCGGTATCTCAGCCCCAGCATTTT
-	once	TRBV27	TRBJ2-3	CASRIVVRADTQYF	TGTGCCAGCAGGATCGTGGTGCGGGCAGATACGCAGTATTTT
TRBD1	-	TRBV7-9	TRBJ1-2	CASSQGDGYTF	TGTGCCAGTTCACAGGGGGACGGCTACACCTTC
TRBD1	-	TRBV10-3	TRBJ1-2	CAISTLPGQPREYGYTF	TGTGCCATCAGCACACTCCCGGGACAGCCGAGAGAGTATGGCTACACCTTC
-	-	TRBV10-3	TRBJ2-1	CAISGYVAGSSHSYNEQFF	TGTGCCATCAGTGGTTATGTGGCAGGCTCGTCTCACTCCTACAATGAGCAGTTCTTC
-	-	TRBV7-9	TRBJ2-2	CASSLTSSTGELFF	TGTGCCAGCAGCCTTACGTCTAGCACCGGGGAGCTGTTTTTT
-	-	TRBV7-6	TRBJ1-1	CASSLSMSQGSAGPYTEAFF	TGTGCCAGCAGCTTAAGTATGTCTCAGGGCTCGGCGGGACCGTACACTGAAGCTTTCTTT
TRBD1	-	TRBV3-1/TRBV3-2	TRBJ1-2	CASSRRLGTANYGYTF	TGTGCCAGCAGCCGGAGGTTAGGGACAGCTAACTATGGCTACACCTTC
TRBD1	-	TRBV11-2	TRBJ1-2	CASSLVRTGGGNYGYTF	TGTGCCAGCAGCTTAGTTCGGACAGGGGGCGGAAACTATGGCTACACCTTC
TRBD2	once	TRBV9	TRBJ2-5	CASSVDGALAGREETQYF	TGTGCCAGCAGCGTAGACGGGGCACTAGCGGGGAGGGAAGAGACCCAGTACTTC
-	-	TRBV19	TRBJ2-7	CASATGTPSYEQYF	TGTGCCAGCGCAACCGGGACACCTTCCTACGAGCAGTACTTC
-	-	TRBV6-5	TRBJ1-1	CASRRGLDTEAFF	TGTGCCAGCCGTCGCGGCTTGGACACTGAAGCTTTCTTT
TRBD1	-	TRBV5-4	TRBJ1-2	CASNPGQGTSGYTF	TGTGCCAGCAACCCGGGACAGGGGACCTCTGGCTACACCTTC
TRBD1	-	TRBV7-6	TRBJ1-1	CASSFPLGDRGTEAFF	TGTGCCAGCAGCTTCCCCTTAGGGGACAGGGGCACTGAAGCTTTCTTT
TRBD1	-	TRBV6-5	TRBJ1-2	CASSLGQALVDGYTF	TGTGCCAGCAGTTTGGGACAGGCTTTGGTAGATGGCTACACCTTC
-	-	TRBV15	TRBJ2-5	CATSRDPGETQYF	TGTGCCACCAGCAGAGATCCGGGGGAGACCCAGTACTTC
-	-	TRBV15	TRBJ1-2	CATSRAGFAGYTF	TGTGCCACCAGCAGAGCAGGGTTCGCTGGCTACACCTTC
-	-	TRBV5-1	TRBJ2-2	CASSAGTQGPGELFF	TGCGCCAGCAGCGCCGGGACTCAGGGACCCGGGGAGCTGTTTTTT
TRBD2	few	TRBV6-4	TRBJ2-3	CASSDSSGGSSDTQYF	TGTGCCAGCAGTGACTCTAGCGGGGGGTCATCTGATACGCAGTATTTT
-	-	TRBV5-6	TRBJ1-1	CASTGMLNTEAFF	TGTGCCAGCACGGGGATGCTGAACACTGAAGCTTTCTTT
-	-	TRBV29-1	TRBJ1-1	CSALQGYTEAFF	TGCAGCGCCCTACAGGGTTACACTGAAGCTTTCTTT
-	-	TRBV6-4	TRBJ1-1	CASSVRDLNTEAFF	TGTGCCAGCAGTGTGAGAGACTTGAACACTGAAGCTTTCTTT
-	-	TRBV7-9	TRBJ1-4	CASSLATAGATNEKLFF	TGTGCCAGCAGCTTAGCGACAGCGGGAGCAACTAATGAAAAACTGTTTTTT
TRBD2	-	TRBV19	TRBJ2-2	CASQTRLARPTGELFF	TGTGCCAGCCAAACCCGACTAGCGCGTCCCACCGGGGAGCTGTTTTTT
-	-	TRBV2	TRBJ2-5	CASSEVGTGQETQYF	TGTGCCAGCAGTGAAGTTGGCACGGGCCAAGAGACCCAGTACTTC
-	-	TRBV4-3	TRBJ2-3	CASSQGGGAVDTQYF	TGCGCCAGCAGCCAAGGAGGGGGGGCGGTAGATACGCAGTATTTT
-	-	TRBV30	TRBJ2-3	CAWSVGGGASWYF	-
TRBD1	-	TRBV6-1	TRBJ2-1	CASSERQGAYNEQFF	TGTGCCAGCAGTGAAAGACAGGGCGCCTACAATGAGCAGTTCTTC
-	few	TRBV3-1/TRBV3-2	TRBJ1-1	CASSAPAQGDTEAFF	TGTGCCAGCAGCGCACCAGCCCAAGGGGACACTGAAGCTTTCTTT
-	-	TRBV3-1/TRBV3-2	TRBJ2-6	CASSDYSGANVLTF	TGTGCCAGCAGCGACTACTCTGGGGCCAACGTCCTGACTTTC
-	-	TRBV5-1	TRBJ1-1	CASGDKNTEAFF	TGCGCCAGCGGGGACAAGAACACTGAAGCTTTCTTT
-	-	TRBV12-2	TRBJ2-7	CASHLRPGSLSYEQYF	TGTGCAAGTCACTTACGTCCGGGGTCCCTCTCCTACGAGCAGTACTTC
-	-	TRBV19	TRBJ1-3	CASGRSSGNTIYF	TGTGCCAGTGGGCGTAGCTCTGGAAACACCATATATTTT
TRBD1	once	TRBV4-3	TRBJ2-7	CASSQGTGRNEQYF	TGCGCCAGCAGCCAAGGGACAGGGAGGAACGAGCAGTACTTC
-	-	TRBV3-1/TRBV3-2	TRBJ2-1	CASRDWADEQFF	TGTGCCAGCAGGGACTGGGCGGATGAGCAGTTCTTC
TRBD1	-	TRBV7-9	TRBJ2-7	CASSLAGTDYEQYF	TGTGCCAGCAGCTTAGCCGGGACAGACTACGAGCAGTACTTC
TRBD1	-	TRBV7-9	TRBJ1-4	CASSMGDRVNEKLFF	TGTGCCAGCAGTATGGGGGACAGGGTAAATGAAAAACTGTTTTTT
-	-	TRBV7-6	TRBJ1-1	CASSVKFGGERTEAFF	TGTGCCAGCAGCGTTAAATTCGGGGGGGAGAGAACTGAAGCTTTCTTT
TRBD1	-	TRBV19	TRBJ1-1	CASSMGTVPNTEAFF	TGTGCCAGTAGTATGGGGACAGTACCGAACACTGAAGCTTTCTTT
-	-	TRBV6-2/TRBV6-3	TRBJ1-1	CASSYSVRGRAFF	TGTGCCAGCAGTTACTCCGTTCGAGGGAGGGCTTTCTTT